A selection of T cell receptor beta chains follows, all from one sample in a study of Graves' ophthalmopathy and Graves' hyperthyroidism. TCRdb reprocessed the multiplex PCR reads with MiXCR, giving one entry per CDR3 protein. The sample consists of under 800,000 distinct CDR3 sequences, about a fifth of them appearing once. Sequencing input: peripheral blood. The receptors derive from a woman aged 18 to 35 with stable Graves' hyperthyroidism. Some clones in this sample may be carry-over from other donors' samples. The CDR3 runs from the conserved cysteine through the conserved F or W. The order of the fields is clone size, J gene, V gene, D gene, CDR3 DNA, CDR3 protein. A D gene is named only where the DNA matches it firmly. Only some rows state a clone size, as once, few, many or a class for expanded clones.

clone_size: many; j_call: TRBJ2-5; v_call: TRBV20-1; d_call: TRBD2; cdr3_nt: TGCAGTGCTAGAGATACGGGGGGGCGAGAGACCCAGTACTTC; cdr3_aa: CSARDTGGRETQYF
clone_size: many; j_call: TRBJ2-7; v_call: TRBV29-1; d_call: TRBD1; cdr3_nt: TGCAGCGTTGAAAACAGGGGTGGAGAGCAGTACTTC; cdr3_aa: CSVENRGGEQYF
clone_size: many; j_call: TRBJ1-1; v_call: TRBV6-1; d_call: -; cdr3_nt: TGTGCCAGCAGAACAAGTGTGAACACTGAAGCTTTCTTT; cdr3_aa: CASRTSVNTEAFF
clone_size: many; j_call: TRBJ2-7; v_call: TRBV28; d_call: -; cdr3_nt: TGTGCCAGCAGACGGGACACCTACGAGCAGTACTTC; cdr3_aa: CASRRDTYEQYF
clone_size: many; j_call: TRBJ1-5; v_call: TRBV12-3/TRBV12-4; d_call: TRBD1; cdr3_nt: TGTGCCAGCAGTATATCCCGTTGGGGGACAGGGTATCAGCCCCAGCATTTT; cdr3_aa: CASSISRWGTGYQPQHF
clone_size: many; j_call: TRBJ1-2; v_call: TRBV7-9; d_call: -; cdr3_nt: TGTGCCAGCAGCCCAGACAGGAGTGGCTACACCTTC; cdr3_aa: CASSPDRSGYTF
clone_size: -; j_call: TRBJ1-5; v_call: TRBV5-1; d_call: -; cdr3_nt: TGCGCCAGCAGCTTGGAAGGGGGGCTCAGCAATCAGCCCCAGCATTTT; cdr3_aa: CASSLEGGLSNQPQHF
clone_size: many; j_call: TRBJ1-5; v_call: TRBV19; d_call: TRBD1; cdr3_nt: TGTGCCAGTAGTACCCCAAGAACAGGGGGAAATCAGCCCCAGCATTTT; cdr3_aa: CASSTPRTGGNQPQHF
clone_size: few; j_call: TRBJ1-5; v_call: TRBV4-2; d_call: TRBD1; cdr3_nt: TGTGCCAGCAGCCCGCTAGGCCCGACAGGGAAGGGCAATCAGCCCCAGCATTTT; cdr3_aa: CASSPLGPTGKGNQPQHF
clone_size: many; j_call: TRBJ1-3; v_call: TRBV4-1; d_call: -; cdr3_nt: TGCGCCAGCAGCCTCCGAACAGGAGATGGAAACACCATATATTTT; cdr3_aa: CASSLRTGDGNTIYF
clone_size: many; j_call: TRBJ2-7; v_call: TRBV3-1; d_call: TRBD1; cdr3_nt: TGTGCCAGCAGCCACACAGGGGAAGGATCCTACGAGCAGTACTTC; cdr3_aa: CASSHTGEGSYEQYF
clone_size: few; j_call: TRBJ1-5; v_call: TRBV2; d_call: TRBD1; cdr3_nt: TGTGCCAGCAGTCAACTACAGGGGGGTCAGCCCCAGCATTTT; cdr3_aa: CASSQLQGGQPQHF
clone_size: many; j_call: TRBJ2-7; v_call: TRBV7-7; d_call: -; cdr3_nt: TGTGCCAGCAGCCCTAGACATTACGAGCAGTACTTC; cdr3_aa: CASSPRHYEQYF
clone_size: -; j_call: TRBJ2-7; v_call: TRBV6-5; d_call: -; cdr3_nt: TGTGCCAGCAGTTACTACCACGGGACGGCTAACTACGAGCAGTACTTC; cdr3_aa: CASSYYHGTANYEQYF
clone_size: -; j_call: TRBJ1-2; v_call: TRBV6-2/TRBV6-3; d_call: TRBD1; cdr3_nt: TGTGCCAGCACCGACCCTCTCGGACAGGGGCTGAGTGGCTACACCTTC; cdr3_aa: CASTDPLGQGLSGYTF
clone_size: many; j_call: TRBJ1-1; v_call: TRBV29-1; d_call: -; cdr3_nt: TGCAGCGGCCGAGCCGACGCGAACACTGAAGCTTTCTTT; cdr3_aa: CSGRADANTEAFF
clone_size: many; j_call: TRBJ1-3; v_call: TRBV12-3/TRBV12-4; d_call: -; cdr3_nt: TGTGCCAGCAGTCCGGACAGAACTGGAAACACCATATATTTT; cdr3_aa: CASSPDRTGNTIYF
clone_size: many; j_call: TRBJ2-7; v_call: TRBV11-2; d_call: TRBD1; cdr3_nt: TGTGCCAGCAGCTATGGGACAGGGAACGTCGAGCAGTACTTC; cdr3_aa: CASSYGTGNVEQYF
clone_size: many; j_call: TRBJ2-7; v_call: TRBV27; d_call: TRBD2; cdr3_nt: TGTGCCAGCAGTTCAGCTAGCGGCCTCTACGAGCAGTACTTC; cdr3_aa: CASSSASGLYEQYF
clone_size: -; j_call: TRBJ2-7; v_call: TRBV11-1; d_call: -; cdr3_nt: TGTGCCAGCAGCAAACACAAGGAACCCTTAATTTACGAGCAGTACTTC; cdr3_aa: CASSKHKEPLIYEQYF
clone_size: few; j_call: TRBJ1-5; v_call: TRBV6-5; d_call: -; cdr3_nt: TGTGCCAGCAGTTACGGCGACATACAGGGAACTACTCAGCCCCAGCATTTT; cdr3_aa: CASSYGDIQGTTQPQHF
clone_size: -; j_call: TRBJ2-7; v_call: TRBV28; d_call: TRBD1; cdr3_nt: TGTGCCAGCACCCTCGGTGGACAGGGGGCCTACGAGCAGTACTTC; cdr3_aa: CASTLGGQGAYEQYF
clone_size: many; j_call: TRBJ1-6; v_call: TRBV6-5; d_call: -; cdr3_nt: TGTGCCAGCAGTTACTCGGGGCAGTTCGGAAATTCACCCCTCCACTTT; cdr3_aa: CASSYSGQFGNSPLHF
clone_size: many; j_call: TRBJ2-7; v_call: TRBV6-2/TRBV6-3; d_call: TRBD1; cdr3_nt: TGTGCCAGCAGTTACGGGACAGGGTATGTCGAGCAGTACTTC; cdr3_aa: CASSYGTGYVEQYF
clone_size: -; j_call: TRBJ1-5; v_call: TRBV28; d_call: -; cdr3_nt: TGTGCCAGCAGGTCCGACCTGTATAGCAATCAGCCCCAGCATTTT; cdr3_aa: CASRSDLYSNQPQHF
clone_size: once; j_call: TRBJ1-5; v_call: TRBV19; d_call: -; cdr3_nt: TGTGCCAGTAGTATGGCCGGGGGTGGCCAGCCCCAGCATTTT; cdr3_aa: CASSMAGGGQPQHF
clone_size: -; j_call: TRBJ2-7; v_call: TRBV12-3/TRBV12-4; d_call: -; cdr3_nt: TGTGCCAGCAGTTTACTCCGCCTCGACGAGCAGTACTTC; cdr3_aa: CASSLLRLDEQYF
clone_size: -; j_call: TRBJ1-6; v_call: TRBV6-1; d_call: -; cdr3_nt: TGTGCCAGCAGCAGATGGGCGGGAGGGCCGCCCGGTTCACCCCTCCACTTT; cdr3_aa: CASSRWAGGPPGSPLHF
clone_size: many; j_call: TRBJ1-1; v_call: TRBV19; d_call: TRBD1; cdr3_nt: TGTGCCAGTAGTAAGGGGACAGGGTCGACCGAAGCTTTCTTT; cdr3_aa: CASSKGTGSTEAFF
clone_size: -; j_call: TRBJ1-1; v_call: TRBV2; d_call: -; cdr3_nt: TGTGCCAGCAGTTCCTCACGGGGGGCGGGTACTGAAGCTTTCTTT; cdr3_aa: CASSSSRGAGTEAFF
clone_size: many; j_call: TRBJ1-1; v_call: TRBV27; d_call: TRBD1; cdr3_nt: TGTGCCAGCAGTCCTAAACAGGGGTTTGGTGAAGCTTTCTTT; cdr3_aa: CASSPKQGFGEAFF
clone_size: -; j_call: TRBJ2-2; v_call: TRBV20-1; d_call: TRBD2; cdr3_nt: TGCAGTGCTAGAGGCCTGTTCCTAACTAGCGGGAGGTATACCGGGGAGCTGTTTTTT; cdr3_aa: CSARGLFLTSGRYTGELFF
clone_size: many; j_call: TRBJ2-5; v_call: TRBV3-1; d_call: -; cdr3_nt: TGTGCCAGCAGCCAAGTCTGGGAGACCCAGTACTTC; cdr3_aa: CASSQVWETQYF
clone_size: -; j_call: TRBJ1-2; v_call: TRBV27; d_call: TRBD1; cdr3_nt: TGTGCCAGCAGTTCCTTACAGGGGTTTATGGAGGGCTACACCTTC; cdr3_aa: CASSSLQGFMEGYTF
clone_size: -; j_call: TRBJ1-5; v_call: TRBV7-2; d_call: TRBD1; cdr3_nt: TGTGCCAGCAGCCTCCCTACAGGGGTTCAGCCCCAGCATTTT; cdr3_aa: CASSLPTGVQPQHF
clone_size: many; j_call: TRBJ1-2; v_call: TRBV29-1; d_call: -; cdr3_nt: TGCAGCGTTGAACCGGGGACGCTCTATGGCTACACCTTC; cdr3_aa: CSVEPGTLYGYTF
clone_size: -; j_call: TRBJ1-5; v_call: TRBV20-1; d_call: -; cdr3_nt: TGCAGTGCCGAAAGGGGTGGCCAGCCCCAGCATTTT; cdr3_aa: CSAERGGQPQHF
clone_size: many; j_call: TRBJ1-1; v_call: TRBV18; d_call: -; cdr3_nt: TGTGCCAGCTCACCAAGTCAGGCACTGAACACTGAAGCTTTCTTT; cdr3_aa: CASSPSQALNTEAFF
clone_size: many; j_call: TRBJ1-3; v_call: TRBV25-1; d_call: -; cdr3_nt: TGTGCCAGCAGCGGCTTTCCGGGGAACACCATATATTTT; cdr3_aa: CASSGFPGNTIYF
clone_size: -; j_call: TRBJ2-5; v_call: TRBV11-1; d_call: -; cdr3_nt: TGTGCCAGCACCAAGACAGGTTATCACACAGAGACCCAGTACTTC; cdr3_aa: CASTKTGYHTETQYF
clone_size: many; j_call: TRBJ2-5; v_call: TRBV12-3/TRBV12-4; d_call: TRBD1; cdr3_nt: TGTGCCAGCAGTTTTCCGGGACAGGGGTTAGAGACCCAGTACTTC; cdr3_aa: CASSFPGQGLETQYF
clone_size: once; j_call: TRBJ2-5; v_call: TRBV7-2; d_call: -; cdr3_nt: TGTGCCAGCAGCTTAGGTTTAGGGCAAGAGAGCCAGTACTTC; cdr3_aa: CASSLGLGQESQYF
clone_size: -; j_call: TRBJ2-7; v_call: TRBV28; d_call: TRBD2; cdr3_nt: TGTGCCAGCAGTTCACTAGCGGGGGGACGATACGAGCAGTACTTC; cdr3_aa: CASSSLAGGRYEQYF
clone_size: -; j_call: TRBJ2-2; v_call: TRBV15; d_call: TRBD2; cdr3_nt: TGTGCCACCAGAAGCGGGAACACCGGGGAGCTGTGTTTT; cdr3_aa: CATRSGNTGELCF
clone_size: -; j_call: TRBJ1-2; v_call: TRBV6-1; d_call: TRBD1; cdr3_nt: TGTGCCAGCAGCCTTAAGACAGGGAACTATGGCTACACCTTC; cdr3_aa: CASSLKTGNYGYTF
clone_size: -; j_call: TRBJ1-1; v_call: TRBV6-1; d_call: -; cdr3_nt: TGTGCCAGCAGTGTTACTAAGGGGGGCACTGAAGCTTTCTTT; cdr3_aa: CASSVTKGGTEAFF
clone_size: many; j_call: TRBJ2-7; v_call: TRBV2; d_call: -; cdr3_nt: TGTGCCAGCTACCCGGCAGGGGCGAAGGAGCAGTACTTC; cdr3_aa: CASYPAGAKEQYF